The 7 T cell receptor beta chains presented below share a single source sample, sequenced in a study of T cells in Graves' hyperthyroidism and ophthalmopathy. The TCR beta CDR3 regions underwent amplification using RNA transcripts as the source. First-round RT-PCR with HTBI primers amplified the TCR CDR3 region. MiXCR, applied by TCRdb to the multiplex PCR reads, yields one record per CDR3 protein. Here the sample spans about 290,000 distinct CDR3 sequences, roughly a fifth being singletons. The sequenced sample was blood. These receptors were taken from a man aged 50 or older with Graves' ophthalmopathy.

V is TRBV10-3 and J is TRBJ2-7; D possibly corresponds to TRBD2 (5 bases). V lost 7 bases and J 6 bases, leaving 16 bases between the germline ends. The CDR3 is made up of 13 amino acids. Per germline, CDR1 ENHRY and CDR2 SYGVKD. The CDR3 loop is CAIKNPGLGEQYF. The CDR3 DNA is TGTGCCATCAAGAACCCGGGGTTAGGCGAGCAGTACTTC.

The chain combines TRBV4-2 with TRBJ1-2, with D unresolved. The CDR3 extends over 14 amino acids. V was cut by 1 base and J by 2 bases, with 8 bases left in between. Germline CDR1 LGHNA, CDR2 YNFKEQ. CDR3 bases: TGTGCCAGCAGCCAAGGTTTAGAGAACTATGGCTACACCTTC. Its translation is CASSQGLENYGYTF.

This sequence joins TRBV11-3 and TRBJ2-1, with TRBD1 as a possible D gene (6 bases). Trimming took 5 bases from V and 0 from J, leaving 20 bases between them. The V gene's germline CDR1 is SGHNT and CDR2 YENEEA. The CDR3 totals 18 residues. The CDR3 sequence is CASSRAGAAKSSYNEQFF. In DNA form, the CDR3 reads TGTGCCAGCAGCCGAGCAGGGGCTGCCAAGAGCTCCTACAATGAGCAGTTCTTC.

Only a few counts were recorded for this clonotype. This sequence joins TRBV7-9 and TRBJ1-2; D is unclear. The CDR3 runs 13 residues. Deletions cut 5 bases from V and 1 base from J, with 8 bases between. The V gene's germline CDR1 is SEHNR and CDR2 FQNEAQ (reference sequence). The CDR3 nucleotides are TGTGCCAGCAGCGCAGGTGATAACTATGGCTACACCTTC. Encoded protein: CASSAGDNYGYTF.

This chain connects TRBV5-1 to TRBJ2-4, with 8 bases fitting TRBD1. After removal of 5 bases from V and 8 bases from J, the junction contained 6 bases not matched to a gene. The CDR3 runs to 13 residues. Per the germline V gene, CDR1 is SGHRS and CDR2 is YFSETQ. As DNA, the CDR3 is TGCGCCAGCAGAGAGGACAGGGTGGACATTCAGTACTTC. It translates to CASREDRVDIQYF.

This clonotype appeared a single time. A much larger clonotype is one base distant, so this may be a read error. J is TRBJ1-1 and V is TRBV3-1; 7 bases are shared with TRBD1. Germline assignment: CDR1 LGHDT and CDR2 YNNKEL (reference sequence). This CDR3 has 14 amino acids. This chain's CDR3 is CASSRQGVGTGAFF. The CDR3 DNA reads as TGTGCCAGCAGTCGGCAGGGGGTGGGAACTGGAGCTTTCTTT.

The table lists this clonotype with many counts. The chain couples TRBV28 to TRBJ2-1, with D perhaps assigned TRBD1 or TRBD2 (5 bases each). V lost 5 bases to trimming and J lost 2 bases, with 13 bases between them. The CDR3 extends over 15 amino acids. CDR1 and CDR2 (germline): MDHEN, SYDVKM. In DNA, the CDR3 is TGTGCCAGCAGTGACGGGACCAACACCTACAATGAGCAGTTCTTC. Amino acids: CASSDGTNTYNEQFF. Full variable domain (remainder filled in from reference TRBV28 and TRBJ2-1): DVKVTQSSRYLVKRTGEKVFLECVQDMDHENMFWYRQDPGLGLRLIYFSYDVKMKEKGDIPEGYSVSREKKERFSLILESASTNQTSMYLCASSDGTNTYNEQFFGPGTRLTVL.